These 30 T cell receptor beta chains were sequenced from one sample in a study of blood T cell repertoires in COVID-19. The protocol was immunoSEQ multiplex PCR, while the TCRdb copy is restricted to in-frame clones and leaves out a portion. The sample shows 310,000 or so clones, 90% of them seen only once. The sample consisted of PBMCs or T cells enriched from blood (not recorded which). The receptors here all came from a woman aged 18-30 years with acute COVID-19.

The chain joins TRBV5-1 to TRBJ1-1, with 7 positions matching TRBD1. Germline CDR1 reads SGHRS; CDR2 reads YFSETQ. Trimming at V came to 4 bases and at J to 4 bases, leaving 7 bases not matched to a gene. CDR3 length: 14 residues. The CDR3 is CASSASRGATEAFF. DNA of the CDR3: TGCGCCAGCAGCGCTTCCAGGGGGGCCACTGAAGCTTTCTTT. The variable domain in full, with the rest retrieved from reference TRBV5-1 and TRBJ1-1, is KAGVTQTPRYLIKTRGQQVTLSCSPISGHRSVSWYQQTPGQGLQFLFEYFSETQRNKGNFPGRFSGRQFSNSRSEMNVSTLELGDSALYLCASSASRGATEAFFGQGTRLTVV.

The chain links TRBV28 to TRBJ1-6; possible D gene TRBD1, 6 bases. V was cut by 6 bases and J by 7 bases, with 13 bases left in between. CDR1 MDHEN and CDR2 SYDVKM come from the germline V gene. This CDR3 has 14 residues. The DNA for the CDR3 is TGTGCCAGCAGGAACAGGGTTTCGAATTCACCCCTCCACTTT. Amino acid sequence: CASRNRVSNSPLHF.

The genes are TRBV7-9 and TRBJ1-1; D gene unclear. Germline V gene lookup returns CDR1 SEHNR and CDR2 FQNEAQ (reference sequence). The germline V and J ends were trimmed by 3 bases and 2 bases, with 7 bases remaining between them. The CDR3 is made up of 13 amino acids. The CDR3 nucleotides are TGTGCCAGCAGCTTTCCAGGCAACACTGAAGCTTTCTTT. Residues: CASSFPGNTEAFF.

V usage is TRBV3-1 (or the pseudogene TRBV3-2) and J usage is TRBJ2-7, with D perhaps matching TRBD1 (6 bases). Between the trimmed V and J ends, which lost 1 base and 4 bases, there was a span of 14 bases. The CDR3 totals 15 residues. Germline values: CDR1 LGHDT, CDR2 YNNKEL (reference sequence). The CDR3 loop reads CASSQGGPPRYEQYF. CDR3 coding DNA: TGTGCCAGCAGCCAAGGGGGGCCACCCAGATACGAGCAGTACTTC.

The chain combines TRBV27 with TRBJ1-1; D unclear. This CDR3 is 15 amino acids long. From germline, CDR1 is MNHEY and CDR2 SMNVEV (reference sequence). Trimming shortened V by 4 bases and J by 6 bases, and 18 bases separated the two germline ends. The CDR3, as DNA: TGTGCCAGCAGTTCCCACCGAATTTTTTCGGCTGAAGCTTTCTTT. Translating gives CASSSHRIFSAEAFF.

The chain joins TRBV6-5 to TRBJ2-1, with D possibly being TRBD2 (6 bases). V was pared by 2 bases and J by 6 bases, with 14 bases between. This CDR3 region has 15 residues. CDR1 and CDR2 (germline): MNHEY, SVGAGI. The CDR3 sequence: CASSYASSGANEQFF. The CDR3 bases are TGTGCCAGCAGTTACGCGTCTTCGGGAGCCAATGAGCAGTTCTTC.

The rearrangement links TRBV7-9 to TRBJ1-2; no firm D call. CDR1 is SEHNR and CDR2 is FQNEAQ in the germline V gene (reference sequence). The CDR3 runs 16 residues. The V end lost 3 bases, the J end lost 4 bases, and 18 bases lay between the germline ends. CDR3 loop: CASSFPFGGEGYGYTF. CDR3 sequence (DNA): TGTGCCAGCAGCTTCCCATTCGGCGGGGAAGGCTATGGCTACACCTTC. Together with reference TRBV7-9 and TRBJ1-2, the CDR3 gives the full variable domain: DTGVSQNPRHKITKRGQNVTFRCDPISEHNRLYWYRQTLGQGPEFLTYFQNEAQLEKSRLLSDRFSAERPKGSFSTLEIQRTEQGDSAMYLCASSFPFGGEGYGYTFGSGTRLTVV.

The rearrangement links TRBV6-5 to TRBJ2-2; D uncertain. CDR3 length equals 11 residues. The germline gives CDR1 MNHEY, CDR2 SVGAGI. With 6 bases removed from V and 8 bases from J, the gap between germline ends came to 7 bases. CDR3 loop: CASRWPGELFF. Written as DNA, the CDR3 is TGTGCCAGCAGGTGGCCGGGGGAGCTGTTTTTT.

V usage is TRBV5-1 and J usage is TRBJ2-1; D is perhaps TRBD2 (5 bases). V was clipped by 0 bases and J by 10 bases, with 11 bases between them. The V gene's germline CDR1 is SGHRS and CDR2 YFSETQ. This CDR3 spans 13 amino acids. Here the CDR3 DNA reads TGCGCCAGCAGCTTGGTAGGCGGCGGGGAGCAGTTCTTC. It is translated as CASSLVGGGEQFF.

The chain recombines TRBV5-5 with TRBJ2-7; a possible D gene is TRBD2 (7 bases). Germline loops: CDR1 SGHKS, CDR2 YYEKEE (reference sequence). V gave up 2 bases and J gave up 7 bases, with 22 bases separating them. The CDR3 consists of 16 residues. CDR3 sequence: CASSFDRGGGLGEQYF. The CDR3 DNA reads TGTGCCAGCAGCTTCGATCGGGGCGGGGGCTTAGGGGAGCAGTACTTC.

The chain uses TRBV7-2 and TRBJ1-1, with D uncertain. CDR1 is SGHTA and CDR2 is FQGNSA in the germline V gene. The CDR3 spans 14 residues. The V end was cut by 2 bases, the J end by 1 base, with 8 bases between. CDR3 loop: CASSLRRGNTEAFF. CDR3 coding DNA: TGTGCCAGCAGCTTACGTCGGGGGAACACTGAAGCTTTCTTT.

The count of this clone is one. This chain joins TRBV19 and TRBJ2-1; D might be TRBD1 (6 bases). Deletions cut 7 bases from V and 0 bases from J, with 10 bases between. The CDR3 is 14 amino acids. Germline V gives CDR1 LNHDA, CDR2 SQIVND (reference sequence). The CDR3, as DNA: TGTGCCAGTAAGCGACAGGACTCCTACAATGAGCAGTTCTTC. Protein product: CASKRQDSYNEQFF. Using reference TRBV19 and TRBJ2-1 for the parts outside the CDR3, the full variable domain is DGGITQSPKYLFRKEGQNVTLSCEQNLNHDAMYWYRQDPGQGLRLIYYSQIVNDFQKGDIAEGYSVSREKKESFPLTVTSAQKNPTAFYLCASKRQDSYNEQFFGPGTRLTVL.

In its sample, this clone was seen once. The chain combines TRBV7-9 with TRBJ1-5, with 11 bases identical to TRBD1. The germline V gene encodes CDR1 SEHNR and CDR2 FQNEAQ (reference sequence). Unmatched junction bases numbered 9, after V lost 4 bases and J lost 7 bases. The CDR3 totals 16 residues. CDR3 nucleotides: TGTGCCAGCAGCTCCGGACAGGGGGCACCCCACCAGCCCCAGCATTTT. Translation: CASSSGQGAPHQPQHF.

The CDR3 nucleotides read TGTGCCAGTAGTATCGGACTAGCGGGCGGAGAGCAGTTCTTC. It is translated as CASSIGLAGGEQFF. The chain joins TRBV19 to TRBJ2-1, with 11 nucleotides matching TRBD2. Germline CDR1 LNHDA, CDR2 SQIVND (reference sequence). This CDR3 spans 14 amino acids. Losses at the gene ends were 3 bases for V and 10 bases for J; bases not matched to a gene: 5.

Comment on this clone: This sample also contains other DNA sequences that code for the same CDR3. V is TRBV7-6 and J is TRBJ2-2; possible D gene TRBD1, 6 bases. The V gene lost 1 base and the J gene lost 1 base, with 10 bases spanning the gap. In germline, CDR1 is SGHVS, CDR2 FNYEAQ. The CDR3 extends over 16 amino acids. This chain's CDR3 is CASSLGPGQNTGELFF. In DNA form, the CDR3 reads TGTGCCAGCAGCTTAGGGCCGGGACAGAACACCGGGGAGCTGTTTTTT.

V and J are TRBV19 and TRBJ2-7; TRBD2 might be the D (6 bases). Germline values: CDR1 LNHDA, CDR2 SQIVND (reference sequence). There are 17 residues in the CDR3. V lost 3 bases and J lost 2, with 20 bases in between. The DNA for the CDR3 is TGTGCCAGTAGTATGAATTTACCGGGACTGGAACCCTACGAGCAGTACTTC. The encoded protein is CASSMNLPGLEPYEQYF.

The rearrangement uses TRBV11-2 and TRBJ2-7; possible D gene TRBD2, 6 bases. CDR3 length: 16 amino acids. V lost 1 base and J lost 3, with 16 bases in between. In germline, CDR1 is SGHAT, CDR2 FQNNGV. The CDR3, as DNA: TGTGCCAGCAGCTTAGCAACGGGACTCTACATCTACGAGCAGTACTTC. It specifies CASSLATGLYIYEQYF.

The chain recombines TRBV27 with TRBJ2-7, with 11 nucleotides matching TRBD2. CDR1 MNHEY and CDR2 SMNVEV come from the germline V gene (reference sequence). The V segment lost 6 bases and the J segment 4 bases; nucleotides outside the gene matches: 5. This CDR3 comprises 14 residues. CDR3 loop: CASRLAGVSYEQYF. The CDR3, as DNA: TGTGCCAGCAGACTAGCGGGAGTTAGTTACGAGCAGTACTTC.

This rearrangement joins TRBV4-3 to TRBJ1-4; TRBD1 matches 7 bases. Germline V lookup: CDR1 LGHNA, CDR2 YSLEER. The CDR3 spans 16 residues. V shed 5 bases, J shed 4 bases, and the junction held 10 bases outside the gene matches. CDR3 protein: CASSLNYRGLNEKLFF. In DNA form, the CDR3 reads TGCGCCAGCAGCTTAAACTACAGGGGACTTAATGAAAAACTGTTTTTT.

The V call is TRBV5-1, the J call TRBJ2-1; a weak D match, TRBD2 (5 bases). This CDR3 spans 14 amino acids. Germline CDR1 and CDR2: SGHRS and YFSETQ. Trimming pared 5 bases from V and 3 bases from J, leaving 12 bases between. The CDR3 region is CASRTEGFYNEQFF. CDR3 coding DNA: TGCGCCAGCAGGACTGAGGGCTTCTACAATGAGCAGTTCTTC.

This chain uses TRBV19 with TRBJ2-1, with a possible D match to TRBD2 (6 bases). The CDR3 is 14 amino acids. The V and J ends lost 3 bases and 6 bases respectively, with 12 bases between them. CDR1 LNHDA and CDR2 SQIVND come from the germline V gene (reference sequence). The CDR3 region is CASSIGGPPNEQFF. In DNA form, the CDR3 reads TGTGCCAGTAGTATCGGGGGACCCCCCAATGAGCAGTTCTTC.

This rearrangement joins TRBV27 to TRBJ1-6; 7 bases line up with TRBD1. In germline, CDR1 is MNHEY, CDR2 SMNVEV (reference sequence). V dropped 6 bases and J dropped 6; count of bases not matched to a gene: 2. The CDR3 has 13 amino acids. The CDR3 spells CASSRDSNSPLHF. Written as DNA, the CDR3 is TGTGCCAGCAGCCGGGACAGTAATTCACCCCTCCACTTT.

V is TRBV15 and J is TRBJ2-3; 11 positions agree with TRBD1. In germline, CDR1 is LNHNV, CDR2 YYDKDF (reference sequence). Trimming removed 3 bases from V and 1 base from J; junction bases left unmatched: 3. The CDR3 consists of 16 residues. CDR3 bases: TGTGCCACCAGCAGGGGACAGGGGGATGGCACAGATACGCAGTATTTT. Its protein is CATSRGQGDGTDTQYF. Together with reference TRBV15 and TRBJ2-3, the CDR3 gives the full variable domain: DAMVIQNPRYQVTQFGKPVTLSCSQTLNHNVMYWYQQKSSQAPKLLFHYYDKDFNNEADTPDNFQSRRPNTSFCFLDIRSPGLGDTAMYLCATSRGQGDGTDTQYFGPGTRLTVL.

The V call is TRBV15, the J call TRBJ2-3, with 11 positions matching TRBD2. The trim removed 0 bases at V and 4 bases at J, leaving 3 bases unmatched. The CDR3 totals 16 residues. Germline V gene data show CDR1 as LNHNV and CDR2 as YYDKDF (reference sequence). CDR3 in amino acids: CATSRDLAGGPDTQYF. For the CDR3, the DNA is TGTGCCACCAGCAGAGATCTAGCGGGAGGACCAGATACGCAGTATTTT.

V gene TRBV5-5 combines with J gene TRBJ2-7; 7 bases match TRBD2. The V and J ends lost 10 bases and 6 bases, in that order; junction bases with no gene match: 13. Germline assignment: CDR1 SGHKS and CDR2 YYEKEE (reference sequence). The CDR3 runs to 13 residues. The CDR3: CASSGSGYSEQYF. Here the CDR3 DNA reads TGTGCCTCCTCGGGTAGCGGGTATTCCGAGCAGTACTTC.

J is TRBJ2-7 and V is TRBV18; D is possibly TRBD2 (6 bases). The CDR3 loop spans 15 amino acids. Germline V gives CDR1 KGHSH, CDR2 LQKENI. V gave up 3 bases and J gave up 4 bases, with 16 bases separating them. The CDR3 spells CASSPLGTGAYEQYF. CDR3 sequence (DNA): TGTGCCAGCTCACCCCTCGGGACGGGAGCTTACGAGCAGTACTTC.

The chain combines TRBV7-2 with TRBJ1-4; D remains ambiguous. CDR1 and CDR2 (germline): SGHTA, FQGNSA. Trimming pared 0 bases from V and 10 bases from J, leaving 12 bases between. The CDR3 loop spans 14 amino acids. CDR3 sequence (DNA): TGTGCCAGCAGCTTAGCGCAGGCTGATGGAAAACTGTTTTTT. Protein: CASSLAQADGKLFF.

The chain employs TRBV7-2 and TRBJ2-1; 10 nucleotides match TRBD1. Germline V CDR1 and CDR2: SGHTA, FQGNSA. The CDR3 has 17 residues. J gave up 7 bases and V 4 bases, and 13 bases lay outside the gene matches. The CDR3 reads CASSSGLGDRGRNEQFF. DNA of the CDR3: TGTGCCAGCAGCTCGGGGCTCGGTGACAGGGGGCGGAATGAGCAGTTCTTC. Combining the CDR3 with reference TRBV7-2 and TRBJ2-1 gives the whole variable domain GAGVSQSPSNKVTEKGKDVELRCDPISGHTALYWYRQSLGQGLEFLIYFQGNSAPDKSGLPSDRFSAERTGGSVSTLTIQRTQQEDSAVYLCASSSGLGDRGRNEQFFGPGTRLTVL.

The V and J genes are TRBV6-5 and TRBJ1-5, with a tentative D call TRBD1 (6 bases). Germline V gives CDR1 MNHEY, CDR2 SVGAGI. The V end was cut by 7 bases, the J end by 7 bases, with 20 bases between. This CDR3 spans 15 amino acids. The CDR3, as DNA: TGTGCCAGCAATGGTTTACCGGGACAAGGCCAGCCCCAGCATTTT. Its translation is CASNGLPGQGQPQHF.

The chain recombines TRBV30 with TRBJ1-6; D possibly corresponds to TRBD1 (5 bases). CDR3 length: 14 amino acids. Germline V CDR1 and CDR2: GTSNPN, SVGIG (reference sequence). Deletions cut 5 bases from V and 7 bases from J, with 15 bases between. CDR3 nucleotides: TGTGCCTGGGATGCAGGGTACGCGAATTCACCCCTCCACTTT. It is translated as CAWDAGYANSPLHF.